This T cell receptor (beta chain) emerged from a study of T cell clonality in common variable immunodeficiency (dated by TCRdb to about 2015). This clone occurred many times. Its antigen is currently not known. What the authors observed across the whole study: CVID subjects shared fewer TCRbeta clones with each other than healthy controls did (p < 0.0001). According to the authors, finding the cause of the higher clonality in CVID would require sequencing the repertoires of T cell subpopulations. Correlations of repertoire features with clinical complications were constrained by heterogeneity among patients within the CVID cohort. Increased TCRbeta clonality was found in CVID subjects compared with healthy controls (t-test p = 0.018), with the increase being most characteristic of about a third of subjects. CVID TCRbeta sequences were reported to have fewer deletions and N-nucleotide insertions and to lack highly modified clones with 13 or more V deletions. Even though DNA input was equal, the average per sample came to about 81,820 unique sequences for controls compared with about 30,000 for CVID samples.

Predominantly Caucasian heritage was noted among both the CVID patients and the healthy controls. Heparinized peripheral whole blood samples of about 5 to 8 ml were collected from each donor. Genomic DNA from adults with common variable immune deficiency (CVID) and from healthy adult controls was used for sequencing of TCRbeta CDR3 repertoires. The control group was made up of 22 healthy adult volunteers (10 male and about twelve female) whose ages ranged from roughly 20 to 66 years, with a mean age of roughly 33. To isolate peripheral blood mononuclear cells, diluted blood was subjected to density centrifugation over Hypaque 1077 or Ficoll-Paque. Genomic DNA was obtained from unsorted mononuclear cells using either Qiagen column purification or a centrifugation-based method. Equivalent amounts of genomic DNA from CVID and control samples were used as sequencing input. For every sample, a 60 bp segment covering the rearranged TCRbeta CDR3 region was amplified and then sequenced. The immunoSEQ assay, a bias-corrected multiplex PCR with high-throughput sequencing, was employed for TCRbeta amplification. In the paper's pipeline: Every unique nucleotide sequence counted as a clone and was annotated with V, D and J genes, copy number and frequency. Sequences were labeled productive if in frame, and non-productive if out of frame or containing stop codons. As previously described, clonality was calculated on the basis of Shannon's entropy. Mean CDR3 Kyte-Doolittle hydropathy was derived from the predicted amino acid sequences of productive clones. Using the R hclust function, scaled V gene usage was clustered hierarchically with Manhattan distance and complete linkage. Sharing of clones by CDR3 amino acid sequence was evaluated through resampling of 12 repertoires per group over 100 rounds. The repertoires were screened for approximately 63 published EBV-specific TCRbeta sequences and 245 published CMV-specific TCRbeta sequences. Analysis left out a couple of CVID samples that produced under 10,000 sequences, so around 40 CVID repertoires remained. Held by TCRdb, this immuneACCESS table contains in-frame sequences only and omits some clones. Under half of the omission traces to an unresolved V gene where checked; the cause of the rest is unknown. The DNA gave D and trimming, while V, J and clone size come from that table. The sample records approximately 58,000 clones, none occurring a single time. The ten largest account for roughly 5.5% of the sample.

Specimen: peripheral blood mononuclear cells. The sequence derives from a person aged 18-70 years in good health.

The CDR3 protein: CSAALQGSGANVLTF. The sequenced CDR3 bases are TGCAGTGCTGCCCTACAGGGGTCTGGGGCCAACGTC. Recombination linked TRBV20-1 to TRBJ2-6; 7 bases in the middle match TRBD1. The CDR3 goes on 3 residues after the read ends, and that part is filled in from the germline J gene. Trimming leaves V shorter by 5 bases and J shorter by 1 base, with the junction holding 5 bases beyond the gene matches. The CDR3 numbers 15 residues from cysteine through phenylalanine. The 36 bases shown cover part of the CDR3, and their frame starts at base 1. CDR1 and CDR2 are read off the germline V gene (reference sequence) as DFQATT and SNEGSKA.